This T cell receptor beta chain stems from a study of CD8+CD57+ T cells in acquired aplastic anemia (dated by TCRdb to the late 2010s). Background on the whole study: Extracted DNA from sorted CD4+ and CD8+ cells averaged around 3.5 ug, ranging from 0.2 to 27.4 ug. A CD8+CD57+ expansion meant a frequency higher than the mean frequency seen in healthy subjects. Overall results and qualifications from the work: Nearly 30 CD8+ CDR3 sequences were found in both patients and controls but appeared to be highly expressed in patients and within the immunodominant clones of the patients. No significant difference in CD8+ Simpson's diversity was found between patients and healthy controls (P=0.060).

Expansion of CD8+CD57+ cells had been shown by flow cytometry in the patients chosen for sequencing. All patients had severe acquired aplastic anemia diagnosed by International Study of Aplastic Anemia and Agranulocytosis and Camitta criteria. No therapy had been received by the patients at the time of blood sampling. In the study, sorted CD4+ and CD8+ blood T cells from patients with severe aplastic anemia and from healthy subjects underwent deep sequencing of TCR repertoires. Patients were enrolled under clinicaltrials.gov protocols 00001620, 01623167, 00001397, 00071045, 00081523 and 00961064 in the USA. Ficoll-Paque density gradient centrifugation was used to isolate peripheral blood mononuclear cells. CD4+ and CD8+ T cells were sorted by FACS or magnetic beads before DNA extraction. Profiling of TCR beta VDJ combinations and CDR3 sequences used genomic DNA as the template. An Illumina HiSeq 2000 was used for TCR repertoire sequencing. Regarding the original processing steps: TRBV/TRBJ rearrangement plots, CDR3 size and DJ length profiles, and Simpson's diversity index were used to assess repertoires. The most abundant DNA sequence in the deep sequencing data was defined as the immunodominant clone. CDR3 amino acid sequences were screened for sharing across subjects and compared with published repertoires and the VDJdb database. The raw public reads went through TCRdb reprocessing: fastp at Q25, MiXCR clone calling, in-frame beta chains kept. Each entry is one CDR3 protein sequence, shown with its most common DNA and genes. The V and J calls come from TCRdb's annotation, not from the publication. The sample table holds a few hundred thousand distinct CDR3 sequences, of which approximately 51% were seen once. Nearly 20% of the sample belongs to the ten largest clones.

There are 13 amino acids in the CDR3, from cysteine to phenylalanine inclusive. The DNA shown is the 39-base CDR3, in frame from base 1. Reading the germline V gene (reference sequence) gives CDR1 LNHDA and CDR2 SQIVND. A distance of 7 bases separates the germline ends of V and J, which lose 3 bases and 4 bases respectively. Turning to this clonotype: No cognate antigen has been identified for it. Per-base quality was not reported, and no clone a single base away is much larger than it.

This receptor was obtained from a human donor with aplastic anemia. The chain is encoded by TRBV19 joined to TRBJ2-1, with no D gene named confidently. Sequenced input: sorted CD4+, CD8+, or CD8+CD57+ T cells (not recorded which) from PBMCs. The nucleotide sequence reads TGTGCCAGTAGTATGACTCCTTACAATGAGCAGTTCTTC. It is translated as CASSMTPYNEQFF.